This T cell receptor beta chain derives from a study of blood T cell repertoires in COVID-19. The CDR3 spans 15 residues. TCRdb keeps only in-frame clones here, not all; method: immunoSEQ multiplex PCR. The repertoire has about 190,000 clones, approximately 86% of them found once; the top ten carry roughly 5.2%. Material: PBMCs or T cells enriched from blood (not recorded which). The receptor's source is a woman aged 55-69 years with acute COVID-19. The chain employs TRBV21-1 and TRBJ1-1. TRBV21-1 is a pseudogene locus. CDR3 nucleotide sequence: TGTGCCAGCAGCTCATCGCGGAGGGCAAGGACTGAAGCTTTCTTT. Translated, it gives CASSSSRRARTEAFF.